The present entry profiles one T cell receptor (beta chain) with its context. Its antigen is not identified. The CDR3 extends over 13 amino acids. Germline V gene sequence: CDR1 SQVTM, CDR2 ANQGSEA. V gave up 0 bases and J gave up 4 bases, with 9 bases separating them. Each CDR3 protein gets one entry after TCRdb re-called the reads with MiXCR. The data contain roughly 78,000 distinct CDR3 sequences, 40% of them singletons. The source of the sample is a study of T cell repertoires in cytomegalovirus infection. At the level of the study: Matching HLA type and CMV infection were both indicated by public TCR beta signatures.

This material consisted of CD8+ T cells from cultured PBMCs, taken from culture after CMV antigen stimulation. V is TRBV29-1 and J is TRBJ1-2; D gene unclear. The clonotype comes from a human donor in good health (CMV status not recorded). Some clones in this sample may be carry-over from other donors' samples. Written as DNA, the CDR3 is TGCAGCGTTGAAGAGGTGGTTTTCTATGGCTACACCTTC. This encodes CSVEEVVFYGYTF.